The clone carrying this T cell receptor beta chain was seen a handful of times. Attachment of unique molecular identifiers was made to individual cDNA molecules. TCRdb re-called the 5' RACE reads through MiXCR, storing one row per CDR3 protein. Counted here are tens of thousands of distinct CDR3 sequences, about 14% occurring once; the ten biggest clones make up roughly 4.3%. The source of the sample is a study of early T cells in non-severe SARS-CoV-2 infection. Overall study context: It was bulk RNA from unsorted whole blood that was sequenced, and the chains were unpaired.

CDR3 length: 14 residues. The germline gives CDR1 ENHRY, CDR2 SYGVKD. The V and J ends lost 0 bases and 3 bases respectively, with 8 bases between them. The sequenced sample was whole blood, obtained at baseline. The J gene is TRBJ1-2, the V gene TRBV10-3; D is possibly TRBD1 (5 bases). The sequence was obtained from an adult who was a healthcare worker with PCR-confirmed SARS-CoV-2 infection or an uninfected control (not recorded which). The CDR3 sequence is CAISESRGDYGYTF. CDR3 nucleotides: TGTGCCATCAGTGAGTCCCGAGGGGACTATGGCTACACCTTC.